The 18 T cell receptor beta chains presented below share a single source sample, sequenced in a study of CD8 T cells in Susac syndrome. RNA amounts of roughly 0.45 to 1 ug underwent reverse transcription with random hexamers. MiXCR was run by TCRdb on the immunoSEQ multiplex PCR reads, yielding one entry per CDR3 protein. The sample consists of about 300,000 distinct CDR3 sequences, about 82% of them appearing once. Sequencing was performed on CD8+ T cells from PBMCs. Every receptor here comes from a human donor with multiple sclerosis.

The rearrangement links TRBV6-5 to TRBJ1-1; 7 positions match TRBD1. Germline CDR1 reads MNHEY; CDR2 reads SVGAGI. This CDR3 comprises 15 residues. J lost 4 bases, V lost 2 bases, and 7 bases had no gene match. DNA of the CDR3: TGTGCCAGCAGTTACATCGCGACAGGGTCCACTGAAGCTTTCTTT. Encoded protein: CASSYIATGSTEAFF.

V and J are TRBV7-9 and TRBJ1-1, with D possibly matching TRBD1 (5 bases). Trimming pared 8 bases from V and 0 bases from J, leaving 13 bases between. Germline loops: CDR1 SEHNR, CDR2 FQNEAQ (reference sequence). The CDR3 has 14 residues. CDR3 DNA sequence: TGTGCCAGCGCCCCAGGGAATATGAACACTGAAGCTTTCTTT. Amino acid sequence: CASAPGNMNTEAFF.

The chain links TRBV6-4 to TRBJ2-1; 8 nucleotides align to TRBD2. The V segment lost 3 bases and the J segment 6 bases; nucleotides outside the gene matches: 7. This CDR3 contains 15 residues. Germline lookup yields CDR1 MRHNA and CDR2 SNTAGT. The CDR3 is CASSEDPSGFNEQFF. CDR3 coding DNA: TGTGCCAGCAGTGAGGATCCTAGCGGGTTCAATGAGCAGTTCTTC.

The chain combines TRBV23-1 with TRBJ1-5; no reliable D call. TRBV23-1 is an ORF, and what it does is uncertain. V was shortened by 8 bases and J by 7 bases, with 15 bases between the two germline ends. The length of the CDR3 is 13 residues. CDR3 DNA sequence: TGCGCCAGCCTCCCAACGGGCAGCCAGCCCCAGCATTTT. It yields the protein CASLPTGSQPQHF.

This sequence joins TRBV2 and TRBJ1-5; the match to TRBD1 covers 9 bases. Looked up from germline, CDR1 is SNHLY and CDR2 is FYNNEI. This CDR3 has 15 residues. J gave up 2 bases and V 6 bases, and 5 bases lay outside the gene matches. The CDR3 region is CASSGGQGGNQPQHF. CDR3 in DNA: TGTGCCAGCAGCGGGGGACAGGGCGGCAATCAGCCCCAGCATTTT.

The genes are TRBV28 and TRBJ2-5; D may be TRBD2 (6 bases). The CDR3 has 15 amino acids. Germline V gene sequence: CDR1 MDHEN, CDR2 SYDVKM. V was pared by 6 bases and J by 5 bases, with 19 bases between. The CDR3 DNA reads TGTGCCAGCAGAACCGGGACTTTCTTTACCGAGACCCAGTACTTC. It translates to CASRTGTFFTETQYF.

The chain joins TRBV20-1 to TRBJ2-1; the match to TRBD2 covers 8 bases. V shed 3 bases, J shed 0 bases, and the junction held 7 bases outside the gene matches. From germline, CDR1 is DFQATT and CDR2 SNEGSKA (reference sequence). The CDR3 runs 16 residues. CDR3 residues: CSARGTSGSSYNEQFF. Written as DNA, the CDR3 is TGCAGTGCTAGGGGTACTAGCGGCTCCTCCTACAATGAGCAGTTCTTC.

The chain combines TRBV28 with TRBJ2-1; 9 bases align to TRBD2. This CDR3 is built from 15 residues. Trimming cost V 5 bases and J 8 bases; bases outside gene matches: 10. Per germline, CDR1 MDHEN and CDR2 SYDVKM. The CDR3 DNA reads TGTGCCAGCAGTACCGGGACTAGCAATTCCGATGAGCAGTTCTTC. Residues: CASSTGTSNSDEQFF.

The chain uses TRBV15 and TRBJ1-3; D not resolved. The V gene lost 3 bases and the J gene lost 4 bases, with 4 bases spanning the gap. Germline V gene sequence: CDR1 LNHNV, CDR2 YYDKDF (reference sequence). The CDR3 loop spans 12 amino acids. CDR3 coding DNA: TGTGCCACCAGCAGGGGAGGAAACACCATATATTTT. Translated: CATSRGGNTIYF.

The CDR3 DNA sequence: TGTGCCAGCCTCGGACTAGCGGGGGTGACTTACGAGCAGTACTTC. Its translation: CASLGLAGVTYEQYF. The rearrangement joins TRBV28 to TRBJ2-7, with 13 bases matching TRBD2. The germline CDR1 and CDR2 sequences are MDHEN and SYDVKM. J gave up 4 bases and V 8 bases, and 8 bases lay outside the gene matches. CDR3 length equals 15 residues.

The chain employs TRBV7-6 and TRBJ2-1, with 9 positions matching TRBD2. The CDR3 loop spans 15 amino acids. The ends lost 6 bases at V and 8 bases at J; junction bases unmatched: 11. Per the germline V gene, CDR1 is SGHVS and CDR2 is FNYEAQ. DNA for the CDR3: TGTGCCAGCAGTTGCGGGGCGGGAGGGCCCCATGAGCAGTTCTTC. It encodes CASSCGAGGPHEQFF.

This clonotype was recorded a few times. The chain recombines TRBV7-9 with TRBJ1-2; possibly TRBD1 for D (5 bases). This CDR3 region has 15 residues. V was cut by 3 bases and J by 3 bases, with 14 bases left in between. Germline loops: CDR1 SEHNR, CDR2 FQNEAQ (reference sequence). The CDR3 spells CASSLGGLGDYGYTF. Written as DNA, the CDR3 is TGTGCCAGCAGCTTGGGGGGACTTGGGGACTATGGCTACACCTTC.

The chain employs TRBV28 and TRBJ2-5; no clear D gene. V was clipped by 3 bases and J by 2 bases, with 7 bases between them. CDR1 is MDHEN, CDR2 SYDVKM, per germline. There are 13 residues in the CDR3. CDR3 nucleotides: TGTGCCAGCAGTTTCATTAGACAAGAGACCCAGTACTTC. Its protein product is CASSFIRQETQYF. Full variable domain (rest looked up from reference TRBV28 and TRBJ2-5): DVKVTQSSRYLVKRTGEKVFLECVQDMDHENMFWYRQDPGLGLRLIYFSYDVKMKEKGDIPEGYSVSREKKERFSLILESASTNQTSMYLCASSFIRQETQYFGPGTRLLVL.

This chain links TRBV19 with TRBJ1-3, with no clear D. CDR1 is LNHDA, CDR2 SQIVND, per germline (reference sequence). V was clipped by 2 bases and J by 4 bases, with 6 bases between them. The CDR3 runs 13 residues. The CDR3 loop is CASSILDGNTIYF. Written as DNA, the CDR3 is TGTGCCAGTAGTATACTCGACGGAAACACCATATATTTT. Complete variable domain (other parts from reference TRBV19 and TRBJ1-3): DGGITQSPKYLFRKEGQNVTLSCEQNLNHDAMYWYRQDPGQGLRLIYYSQIVNDFQKGDIAEGYSVSREKKESFPLTVTSAQKNPTAFYLCASSILDGNTIYFGEGSWLTVV.

The chain uses TRBV7-6 and TRBJ2-3; no firm D call. Germline CDR1 SGHVS, CDR2 FNYEAQ. This CDR3 has 16 amino acids. The V and J ends lost 0 bases and 3 bases respectively, with 13 bases between them. The chain's CDR3 is CASSLATVRLTDTQYF. As DNA, the CDR3 is TGTGCCAGCAGCTTAGCGACTGTCCGGCTTACAGATACGCAGTATTTT. The full variable domain, rest sourced from reference TRBV7-6 and TRBJ2-3, is GAGVSQSPRYKVTKRGQDVALRCDPISGHVSLYWYRQALGQGPEFLTYFNYEAQQDKSGLPNDRFSAERPEGSISTLTIQRTEQRDSAMYRCASSLATVRLTDTQYFGPGTRLTVL.

The rearrangement links TRBV5-1 to TRBJ1-2, with a weak D call TRBD1 (5 bases). This CDR3 region has 14 residues. Germline CDR1 reads SGHRS; CDR2 reads YFSETQ. Between the trimmed V and J ends, which lost 2 bases and 1 base, there was a span of 9 bases. In nucleotides, the CDR3 is TGCGCCAGCAGCTTCGGGGCCTATAACTATGGCTACACCTTC. This sequence encodes CASSFGAYNYGYTF.

The CDR3 coding sequence is TGTGCCAGCAGTTACCTGGACGGGACCGGGGAGCTGTTTTTT. This codes for CASSYLDGTGELFF. The J gene is TRBJ2-2, the V gene TRBV27; D unresolved. This CDR3 region has 14 residues. V was cut by 4 bases and J by 5 bases, with 11 bases left in between. CDR1 MNHEY and CDR2 SMNVEV come from the germline V gene (reference sequence).

The genes are TRBV24-1 and TRBJ2-7; TRBD2 agrees at 13 bases. After removal of 3 bases from V and 5 bases from J, the junction contained 3 bases not matched to a gene. CDR1 KGHDR and CDR2 SFDVKD come from the germline V gene. This CDR3 has 15 residues. The DNA of the CDR3 is TGTGCCACCAGTGATACAGGACTAGCGGGAGACGAGCAGTACTTC. Translated, it gives CATSDTGLAGDEQYF.